This TCR beta chain was observed in a study of blood T cell repertoires in COVID-19. Cohort placement rested on clinical history that participants reported themselves. Original processing methods: The assay estimated nucleated cells by amplifying reference gene primers. Using immunoSEQ multiplex PCR, the repertoire was profiled, and TCRdb retains in-frame clones only, with some absent. V and J calls and clone size are those listed in that table; D and trimming were worked out from the DNA. This sample has nearly 250,000 clones, with 90% found just once. The origin of this receptor is a man over 45 who had been exposed to COVID-19. Specimen: PBMCs or T cells enriched from blood (not recorded which).

CDR3 sequence: CASSLGREQTQYF. Here the CDR3 DNA reads TGTGCCAGCAGCTTGGGCCGGGAGCAGACCCAGTACTTC. V and J are TRBV5-6 and TRBJ2-5; D perhaps matches TRBD2 (6 bases). This CDR3 comprises 13 residues. Germline V gene data show CDR1 as SGHDT and CDR2 as YYEEEE. The ends were cut back, 0 bases at V and 6 bases at J, with 9 bases in the middle. The variable domain in full, with the rest retrieved from reference TRBV5-6 and TRBJ2-5, is DAGVTQSPTHLIKTRGQQVTLRCSPKSGHDTVSWYQQALGQGPQFIFQYYEEEERQRGNFPDRFSGHQFPNYSSELNVNALLLGDSALYLCASSLGREQTQYFGPGTRLLVL.